One and the same sample provided the 27 T cell receptor beta chains below, sequenced in a study of response to subunit inactivated influenza vaccine. A single record per CDR3 protein comes from TCRdb applying MiXCR to the RT-PCR reads. The sample has over 150,000 distinct CDR3 sequences; roughly 14% are singletons. The source material was CD8+ T cells sorted from PBMCs, sampled 5 days after vaccination. These receptor sequences come from a man in his forties or fifties who received an inactivated influenza vaccine.

V is TRBV4-1 and J is TRBJ2-2, with D perhaps given as TRBD1 or TRBD2 (5 bases each). Trimming removed 4 bases at V and 8 bases at J, with 17 bases between. This CDR3 contains 15 residues. Germline V CDR1 and CDR2: MGHRA, YSYEKL. CDR3 sequence reads: CASSLRDGAAGELFF. Here the CDR3 DNA reads TGCGCCAGCAGCCTTCGGGACGGGGCGGCGGGGGAGCTGTTTTTT.

This clonotype was counted a few times. The CDR3 region has the DNA TGTGCCAGCAGTTACCAATCTAGCGGGATCAGTGAGCAGTACTTC. Encoded protein: CASSYQSSGISEQYF. This sequence joins TRBV6-2 or TRBV6-3 and TRBJ2-7, with 9 bases that match TRBD2. In germline, CDR1 is MNHEY, CDR2 SVGEGT. Unmatched junction bases numbered 9, after V lost 2 bases and J lost 7 bases. The CDR3 runs to 15 residues.

This sequence joins TRBV28 and TRBJ2-1; 9 nucleotides line up with TRBD2. Germline V lookup: CDR1 MDHEN, CDR2 SYDVKM. The CDR3 loop spans 16 amino acids. The J segment lost 8 bases and the V segment lost 5 bases, leaving 13 bases of the junction unmatched. CDR3 nucleotides: TGTGCCAGCAGTCCCCTGGGGGTAGCGGGAGCGGATGAGCAGTTCTTC. This sequence encodes CASSPLGVAGADEQFF. The entire variable domain, with the rest obtained from reference TRBV28 and TRBJ2-1, is as follows: DVKVTQSSRYLVKRTGEKVFLECVQDMDHENMFWYRQDPGLGLRLIYFSYDVKMKEKGDIPEGYSVSREKKERFSLILESASTNQTSMYLCASSPLGVAGADEQFFGPGTRLTVL.

There are many counts of this clonotype. In DNA, the CDR3 is TGTGCCAGCAGCGCTAGCGGGGAGGGATTTGGGCAGTACTTC. It yields the protein CASSASGEGFGQYF. The chain is built from TRBV7-9 and TRBJ2-7; TRBD2 aligns across 9 bases. The junction had 11 bases not matched to a gene; V was cut back by 5 bases and J by 9 bases. Germline assignment: CDR1 SEHNR and CDR2 FQNEAQ (reference sequence). The CDR3 consists of 14 residues.

The rearrangement uses TRBV28 and TRBJ2-7; the match to TRBD2 covers 8 bases. Germline CDR1 MDHEN, CDR2 SYDVKM. The CDR3 totals 14 residues. Trimming at V came to 6 bases and at J to 7 bases, leaving 11 bases not matched to a gene. This CDR3 is CASSEVAGSEEQYF. CDR3 bases: TGTGCCAGCAGCGAGGTAGCGGGGTCTGAGGAGCAGTACTTC.

This chain connects TRBV4-1 to TRBJ1-2; 10 positions match TRBD1. CDR1 is MGHRA and CDR2 is YSYEKL in the germline V gene. Trimming took 4 bases from V and 4 from J; bases not matched to a gene: 15. The CDR3 is 18 amino acids. The CDR3 region is CASSPAGTGARLSYGYTF. The CDR3 bases are TGCGCCAGCAGCCCCGCTGGGACAGGGGCCCGTCTGAGCTATGGCTACACCTTC.

This clonotype occurred a few times. The gene calls are TRBV9 and TRBJ2-1; no reliable D call. V was clipped by 3 bases and J by 9 bases, with 16 bases between them. This CDR3 region has 14 residues. Germline CDR1 SGDLS, CDR2 YYNGEE. The CDR3 protein is CASSETDAHTEQFF. CDR3 sequence (DNA): TGTGCCAGCAGCGAAACAGACGCGCACACTGAGCAGTTCTTC.

In DNA, the CDR3 is TGTGCCAGCAGCTTATTGGCTAGTCAAGAGACCCAGTACTTC. Translating it yields CASSLLASQETQYF. J is TRBJ2-5 and V is TRBV7-9, with D uncertain. This CDR3 has 14 amino acids. Germline CDR1 and CDR2: SEHNR and FQNEAQ (reference sequence). The ends were cut back, 2 bases at V and 2 bases at J, with 9 bases in the middle.

This clonotype was recorded at least ten times. This chain connects TRBV12-3 or TRBV12-4 to TRBJ2-2; D gene unclear. With 5 bases removed from V and 0 bases from J, the gap between germline ends came to 10 bases. This CDR3 region has 15 residues. The CDR3 protein is CASSPEGSNTGELFF. The CDR3 coding sequence is TGTGCCAGCAGTCCCGAAGGATCGAACACCGGGGAGCTGTTTTTT.

This clonotype was counted at least ten times. The chain couples TRBV4-2 to TRBJ2-2; TRBD1 or TRBD2 may be the D gene (6 bases each). Germline V gene data show CDR1 as LGHNA and CDR2 as YNFKEQ. The CDR3 consists of 15 residues. V was pared by 1 base and J by 4 bases, with 10 bases between. Here the CDR3 reads CASSQGGALTGELFF. For the CDR3, the DNA is TGTGCCAGCAGCCAAGGGGGGGCCCTCACCGGGGAGCTGTTTTTT.

The chain recombines TRBV6-6 with TRBJ2-2; D uncertain. V was trimmed by 5 bases and J by 5 bases, leaving 0 bases between them. The CDR3 length is 10 residues. Germline loops: CDR1 MNHNY, CDR2 SVGAGI (reference sequence). CDR3 sequence (DNA): TGTGCCAGCAGTACCGGGGAGCTGTTTTTT. Amino acids: CASSTGELFF.

V is TRBV6-5 and J is TRBJ1-2; unclear D gene. Germline V gives CDR1 MNHEY, CDR2 SVGAGI. Trimming shortened V by 0 bases and J by 4 bases, and 6 bases separated the two germline ends. This CDR3 has 13 residues. The CDR3 coding sequence is TGTGCCAGCAGTTACTCTGGGTCCTATGGCTACACCTTC. The encoded protein is CASSYSGSYGYTF.

This clonotype has only a few counts. The chain combines TRBV7-9 with TRBJ2-2, with TRBD1 identical over 7 bases. The CDR3 length is 16 residues. Germline CDR1 is SEHNR and CDR2 is FQNEAQ (reference sequence). Trimming cost V 5 bases and J 2 bases; bases outside gene matches: 8. DNA of the CDR3: TGTGCCAGCAGCACATCCCGGGACAGCAACACCGGGGAGCTGTTTTTT. The encoded protein is CASSTSRDSNTGELFF.

V and J are TRBV6-1 and TRBJ2-7; 9 bases agree with TRBD1. The trim removed 3 bases at V and 9 bases at J, leaving 9 bases unmatched. Germline lookup yields CDR1 MNHNS and CDR2 SASEGT. This CDR3 is built from 14 residues. CDR3 residues: CASSESPGQGGQYF. CDR3 sequence (DNA): TGTGCCAGCAGTGAGTCCCCGGGACAGGGTGGGCAGTACTTC.

V usage is TRBV7-9 and J usage is TRBJ2-5, with D possibly matching TRBD2 (6 bases). Between the trimmed V and J ends, which lost 5 bases and 5 bases, there was a span of 15 bases. The germline gives CDR1 SEHNR, CDR2 FQNEAQ (reference sequence). The CDR3 covers 14 residues. CDR3 residues: CASSPWTTPETQYF. The CDR3 nucleotides are TGTGCCAGCAGCCCCTGGACTACACCGGAGACCCAGTACTTC.

The V call is TRBV7-8, the J call TRBJ2-1; 7 nucleotides line up with TRBD2. CDR1 and CDR2 (germline): SGHVS, FQNEAQ. There are 17 residues in the CDR3. Germline trimming cut 1 base from V and 4 bases from J; bases unmatched to any gene: 10. CDR3 nucleotide sequence: TGTGCCAGCAGCTTAGTGGGCGGGAGAGGCGCATACAATGAGCAGTTCTTC. Its translation: CASSLVGGRGAYNEQFF.

The rearrangement uses TRBV6-4 and TRBJ2-3, with 7 bases lining up with TRBD1. V lost 0 bases to trimming and J lost 0 bases; unmatched junction nucleotides: 3. Germline V gene lookup returns CDR1 MRHNA and CDR2 SNTAGT. CDR3 size: 16 residues. The CDR3 sequence is CASSDSGGSSTDTQYF. In DNA form, the CDR3 reads TGTGCCAGCAGTGACTCAGGGGGCAGTAGCACAGATACGCAGTATTTT.

The CDR3 DNA sequence: TGCGCCAGCAGTTCCGAGACAGGACAAGAGACCCAGTACTTC. This encodes CASSSETGQETQYF. The chain combines TRBV4-1 with TRBJ2-5; the D gene is possibly TRBD1 (6 bases). Germline V gene lookup returns CDR1 MGHRA and CDR2 YSYEKL. The CDR3 has 14 residues. The V and J ends lost 6 bases and 2 bases respectively, with 13 bases between them.

The chain couples TRBV13 to TRBJ2-1, with D maybe TRBD2 (5 bases). V was shortened by 5 bases and J by 3 bases, with 11 bases between the two germline ends. The CDR3 runs 14 residues. The germline gives CDR1 PRHDT, CDR2 FYEKMQ (reference sequence). The CDR3 DNA reads TGTGCCAGCAGCATAGAGGACTTCTACAATGAGCAGTTCTTC. It yields the protein CASSIEDFYNEQFF.

V and J are TRBV24-1 and TRBJ1-1, with D perhaps matching TRBD1 (5 bases). Trimming cost V 4 bases and J 0 bases, with 11 bases left between them. Germline CDR1 reads KGHDR; CDR2 reads SFDVKD. CDR3 length: 15 amino acids. The CDR3 region is CATSEGTSMNTEAFF. The CDR3 DNA reads as TGTGCCACCAGTGAGGGGACGTCCATGAACACTGAAGCTTTCTTT.

Only a few counts were recorded for this clonotype. The V gene is TRBV11-2, the J gene TRBJ2-7; D gene ambiguous. From germline, CDR1 is SGHAT and CDR2 FQNNGV. The CDR3 extends over 12 amino acids. V was shortened by 0 bases and J by 6 bases, with 6 bases between the two germline ends. This CDR3 reads CASSLDRIEQYF. For the CDR3, the DNA is TGTGCCAGCAGCTTAGATAGGATCGAGCAGTACTTC.

V and J are TRBV28 and TRBJ2-7; TRBD2 matches 10 bases. CDR3 length equals 14 residues. V lost 5 bases and J lost 4; bases outside the gene matches: 5. Germline values: CDR1 MDHEN, CDR2 SYDVKM. The CDR3 sequence: CASSPGTSEYEQYF. CDR3 DNA sequence: TGTGCCAGCAGTCCCGGGACTAGCGAGTACGAGCAGTACTTC.

The chain carries TRBV25-1 and TRBJ2-7, with 7 bases identical to TRBD2. This CDR3 region has 14 residues. The germline gives CDR1 MGHDK, CDR2 SYGVNS. With 5 bases clipped from V and 4 bases from J, the junction kept 8 bases outside the gene matches. The CDR3 protein is CASSWSGEMYEQYF. The DNA for the CDR3 is TGTGCCAGCAGTTGGAGCGGGGAGATGTACGAGCAGTACTTC.

In its sample, this clonotype was seen a few times. CDR3 DNA: TGTGCCAGCCAAAACACAGGGGTCTACCAATCCTACAATGAGCAGTTCTTC. Amino acids: CASQNTGVYQSYNEQFF. The rearrangement joins TRBV28 to TRBJ2-1; 7 bases map to TRBD1. CDR1 is MDHEN, CDR2 SYDVKM, per germline. Trimming took 8 bases from V and 1 from J; bases not matched to a gene: 14. This CDR3 comprises 17 residues.

The gene calls are TRBV7-8 and TRBJ2-1; 9 nucleotides match TRBD1. CDR3 size: 15 residues. Germline V gene lookup returns CDR1 SGHVS and CDR2 FQNEAQ. Unmatched junction bases numbered 14, after V lost 4 bases and J lost 13 bases. In nucleotides, the CDR3 is TGTGCCAGCAGCTACGCAGGGACAGGGAGTTCGGAACAGTTCTTC. Its translation: CASSYAGTGSSEQFF.

Only a few counts were recorded for this clonotype. This chain links TRBV7-6 with TRBJ2-2, with no clear D. V dropped 1 base and J dropped 6 bases, with 9 bases sitting between them. The CDR3 is made up of 14 amino acids. In germline, CDR1 is SGHVS, CDR2 FNYEAQ. In DNA, the CDR3 is TGTGCCAGCAGCTTAGATGTCCGGGCCGGGGAGCTGTTTTTT. Translated: CASSLDVRAGELFF.

This clonotype has only a few counts. The J gene is TRBJ2-2, the V gene TRBV12-3 or TRBV12-4; 8 bases are a match to TRBD1. The CDR3 is made up of 15 amino acids. J was trimmed by 4 bases and V by 6 bases; bases with no gene match: 7. The CDR3 protein is CASSRGQGPTGELFF. CDR3 sequence (DNA): TGTGCCAGCAGCCGAGGACAGGGACCCACCGGGGAGCTGTTTTTT.